The subject of this entry is one TCR beta chain. Its antigen is currently not known. Base qualities were left out, and no much larger clone turns up one base away. The sample comes from a study of STAT5B mutations in CD4+ large granular lymphocyte leukemia (dated by TCRdb to about 2022). In terms of the full investigation: Among the healthy controls, the CDR3 'QG' motif was associated with a particular HLA allele. The study compared the TCRbeta repertoires of patients with CD4+ T-cell large granular lymphocyte leukemia against the TCRbeta repertoires of healthy blood donors. Flow cytometry on FACSCanto II or FACSVerse showed that the purified fractions were more than 95% pure among lymphocytes.

Healthy controls were roughly 40 blood donors whose buffy coats came from the Finnish Red Cross blood service. All TCR-sequenced material derived from peripheral blood: patient blood samples and healthy donor buffy coats. Peripheral blood mononuclear cells were isolated by Ficoll-Hypaque gradient centrifugation. For the healthy controls, CD4+ cells were obtained from buffy coats by magnetic purification. Genomic DNA was extracted using the Gentra Puregene Cell and Tissue kit, and a Qubit 2.0 fluorometer was used to quantify it. The germline V gene provides CDR1 MNHNS and CDR2 SASEGT. The CDR3 holds 13 amino acids from the cysteine to the phenylalanine. Of the read, only the CDR3 DNA is kept; its 39 bases are in frame from base 1. Trimming leaves V shorter by 5 bases and J shorter by 6 bases, with the junction holding 5 bases beyond the gene matches. The full study reports these points: Greater clonality appeared to be present in CD4-sorted patient repertoires than in healthy CD4+ repertoires, and the difference was retained after the putative leukemic clones were removed. Main leukemic clonotypes were private to each patient, although around 24% of the main leukemic clonotypes were found at low frequency in the non-leukemic repertoires of other patients. TRBV06-family usage was enriched among the top patient clones (8/27) compared with healthy controls (2/35). The data were not HLA-matched, and the relatively small sample size could explain the higher clonality seen in CD4+ compared with CD8+ T-LGLL.

TCRbeta rearrangements were sequenced from genomic DNA using the immunoSEQ assay at survey resolution. Per the original workflow: In the TCR sequencing data, the smallest productive clonotype frequency that could be detected was 2.59 x 10-5. Analyses included only productive TCRbeta rearrangements, meaning complete and in-frame sequences. The clonality of each sample was calculated as Simpson clonality in the immunoSEQ Analyzer version 3.0. Clones were grouped by frequency into very rare, small, medium, large (1-20%) or hyperexpanded (>20%) categories. Generation probabilities were estimated with OLGA 1.2.3, V-gene circos plots were made with VDJtools, specificities were looked up in VDJdb, and CDR3 motifs were identified with GLIPH. Entries here come from immuneACCESS through TCRdb and include only in-frame sequences with V and J called. Some clones fail to appear in such tables; in the studies checked, an unresolved V gene covers under half of the shortfall, and the cause of the remainder is unknown. V and J calls and clone size are given by that table; D and trimming were obtained from the DNA. This sample comprises some 40,000 clones, roughly 85% of them detected only once. The ten largest clonotypes hold about 3% of the sample.

Sequenced sample: CD4+ T cells from blood buffy coats. Recombination joined TRBV6-1 with TRBJ2-3, with 7 bases in between that match TRBD1. The sequence was collected from a human donor in good health. This receptor has the CDR3 CASSSSRGDTQYF. The DNA sequence is as follows: TGTGCCAGCAGTTCTTCCAGGGGGGATACGCAGTATTTT.